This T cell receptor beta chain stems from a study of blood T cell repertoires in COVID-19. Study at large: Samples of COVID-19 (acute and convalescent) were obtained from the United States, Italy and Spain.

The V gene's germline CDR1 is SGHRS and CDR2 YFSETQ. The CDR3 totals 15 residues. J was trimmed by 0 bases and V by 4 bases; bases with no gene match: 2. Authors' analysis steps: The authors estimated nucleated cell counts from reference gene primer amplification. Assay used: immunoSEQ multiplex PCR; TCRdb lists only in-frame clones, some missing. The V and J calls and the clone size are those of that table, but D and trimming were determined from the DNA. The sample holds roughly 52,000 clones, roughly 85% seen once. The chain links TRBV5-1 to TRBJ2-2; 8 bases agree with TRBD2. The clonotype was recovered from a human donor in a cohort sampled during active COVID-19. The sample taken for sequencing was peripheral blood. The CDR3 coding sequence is TGCGCCAGCAGCGAACTAGCGGCGAACACCGGGGAGCTGTTTTTT. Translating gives CASSELAANTGELFF. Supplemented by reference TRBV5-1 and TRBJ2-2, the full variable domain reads KAGVTQTPRYLIKTRGQQVTLSCSPISGHRSVSWYQQTPGQGLQFLFEYFSETQRNKGNFPGRFSGRQFSNSRSEMNVSTLELGDSALYLCASSELAANTGELFFGEGSRLTVL.